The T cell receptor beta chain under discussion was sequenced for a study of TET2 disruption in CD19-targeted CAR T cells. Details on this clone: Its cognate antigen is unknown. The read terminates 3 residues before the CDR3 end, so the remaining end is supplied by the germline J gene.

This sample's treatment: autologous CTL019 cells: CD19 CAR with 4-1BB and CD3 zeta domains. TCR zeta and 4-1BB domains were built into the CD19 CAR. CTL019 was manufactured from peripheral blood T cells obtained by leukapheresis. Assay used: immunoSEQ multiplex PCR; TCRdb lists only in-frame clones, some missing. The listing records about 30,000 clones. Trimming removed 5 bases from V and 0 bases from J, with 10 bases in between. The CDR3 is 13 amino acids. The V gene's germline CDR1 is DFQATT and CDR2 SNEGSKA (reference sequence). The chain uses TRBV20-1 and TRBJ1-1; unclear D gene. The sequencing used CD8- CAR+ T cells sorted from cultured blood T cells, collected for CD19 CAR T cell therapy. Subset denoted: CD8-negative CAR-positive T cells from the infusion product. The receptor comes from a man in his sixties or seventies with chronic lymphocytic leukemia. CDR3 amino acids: CSAGLQMNTEAFF. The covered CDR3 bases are TGCAGTGCTGGACTTCAGATGAACACTGAA.